These T cell receptor beta chains were read from a single sample in a study of T cells in Graves' hyperthyroidism and ophthalmopathy. TCRdb recomputed calls from the multiplex PCR reads with MiXCR, one row per CDR3 protein. The sample shows nearly 750,000 distinct CDR3 sequences, approximately 40% of them seen only once. The sample was blood. Every receptor here comes from a middle-aged woman with Graves' hyperthyroidism. CDR3s include the opening cysteine and the closing phenylalanine or tryptophan. Fields, in order: J gene, D gene, clone size, V gene, CDR3 protein, CDR3 DNA. D genes are given only for firm matches. Rows may omit the clone size; those that give it use once, few, many or a size class.

j_call: TRBJ1-6
d_call: .
clone_size: .
v_call: TRBV25-1
cdr3_aa: CASSEYVSYNPPLHF
cdr3_nt: TGTGCCAGCAGTGAATACGTCTCCTATAATCCACCCCTCCACTTT

j_call: TRBJ1-1
d_call: .
clone_size: many
v_call: TRBV20-1
cdr3_aa: CSARKGADTEAFF
cdr3_nt: TGCAGTGCTAGAAAAGGGGCGGACACTGAAGCTTTCTTT

j_call: TRBJ2-5
d_call: TRBD1
clone_size: many
v_call: TRBV20-1
cdr3_aa: CSARGTGRGETQYF
cdr3_nt: TGCAGTGCTAGAGGGACAGGGAGAGGCGAGACCCAGTACTTC

j_call: TRBJ2-7
d_call: .
clone_size: many
v_call: TRBV20-1
cdr3_aa: CSARDHGMSSYEQYF
cdr3_nt: TGCAGTGCTAGAGATCACGGCATGAGCTCCTACGAGCAGTACTTC

j_call: TRBJ1-4
d_call: TRBD1
clone_size: once
v_call: TRBV12-3/TRBV12-4
cdr3_aa: CASGLAGTGSGEKLFF
cdr3_nt: TGTGCTAGCGGTTTGGCCGGGACAGGGTCGGGCGAAAAACTGTTTTTT

j_call: TRBJ1-2
d_call: .
clone_size: .
v_call: TRBV7-9
cdr3_aa: CASSLASRVHGYTF
cdr3_nt: TGTGCCAGCAGCTTAGCGTCCAGGGTACATGGCTACACCTTC

j_call: TRBJ1-2
d_call: TRBD1
clone_size: .
v_call: TRBV12-5
cdr3_aa: CASGLTDPGQTYGYTF
cdr3_nt: TGTGCTAGTGGTTTGACTGATCCGGGACAGACCTATGGCTACACCTTC

j_call: TRBJ1-1
d_call: TRBD1
clone_size: .
v_call: TRBV10-3
cdr3_aa: CAISAETGRHTEAFF
cdr3_nt: TGTGCCATCAGTGCTGAGACAGGGAGACACACTGAAGCTTTCTTT

j_call: TRBJ1-2
d_call: .
clone_size: .
v_call: TRBV7-2
cdr3_aa: CASSLEGAGANYGYTF
cdr3_nt: TGTGCCAGCAGCTTAGAAGGGGCAGGAGCGAACTATGGCTACACCTTC

j_call: TRBJ1-3
d_call: TRBD1
clone_size: many
v_call: TRBV7-9
cdr3_aa: CASRPRLTGGASGNTIYF
cdr3_nt: TGTGCCAGCAGGCCTCGGCTTACAGGGGGCGCGAGTGGAAACACCATATATTTT

j_call: TRBJ1-1
d_call: .
clone_size: many
v_call: TRBV25-1
cdr3_aa: CASSWGMETEAFF
cdr3_nt: TGTGCCAGCAGTTGGGGTATGGAAACTGAAGCTTTCTTT

j_call: TRBJ2-3
d_call: .
clone_size: .
v_call: TRBV7-2
cdr3_aa: CASRSGTISTGTQYF
cdr3_nt: TGTGCCAGCAGATCCGGGACTATCTCAACAGGGACGCAGTATTTT

j_call: TRBJ2-7
d_call: .
clone_size: .
v_call: TRBV24-1
cdr3_aa: CATSETGRDSYEQYF
cdr3_nt: TGTGCCACCAGTGAGACAGGGAGGGACTCCTACGAGCAGTACTTC

j_call: TRBJ1-5
d_call: .
clone_size: .
v_call: TRBV2
cdr3_aa: CASSSKRGGQPQHF
cdr3_nt: TGTGCCAGCAGTTCAAAAAGGGGGGGTCAGCCCCAGCATTTT

j_call: TRBJ1-2
d_call: .
clone_size: many
v_call: TRBV27
cdr3_aa: CASSNLDSKYGYTF
cdr3_nt: TGTGCCAGCAGTAACCTGGACTCAAAGTATGGCTACACCTTC

j_call: TRBJ1-1
d_call: .
clone_size: .
v_call: TRBV28
cdr3_aa: CASSTVLQGVAFF
cdr3_nt: TGTGCCAGCAGCACCGTTTTACAGGGTGTCGCCTTCTTT

j_call: TRBJ2-5
d_call: TRBD2
clone_size: .
v_call: TRBV6-5
cdr3_aa: CASSYSGGKEETQYF
cdr3_nt: TGTGCCAGCAGTTACAGCGGGGGAAAGGAAGAGACCCAGTACTTC

j_call: TRBJ2-6
d_call: .
clone_size: .
v_call: TRBV29-1
cdr3_aa: CSVGRGGSGANVLTF
cdr3_nt: TGCAGCGTTGGAAGGGGAGGCTCTGGGGCCAACGTCCTGACTTTC

j_call: TRBJ1-2
d_call: TRBD1
clone_size: .
v_call: TRBV28
cdr3_aa: CASSLTLGGTVPGYTF
cdr3_nt: TGTGCCAGCAGCCTAACCCTGGGGGGGACAGTTCCTGGCTACACCTTC

j_call: TRBJ2-7
d_call: .
clone_size: .
v_call: TRBV2
cdr3_aa: CASSWGLYEQYF
cdr3_nt: TGTGCCAGCAGTTGGGGACTTTACGAGCAGTACTTC

j_call: TRBJ1-4
d_call: .
clone_size: .
v_call: TRBV9
cdr3_aa: CASSISRDTNNEKLFF
cdr3_nt: TGTGCCAGCAGCATTTCAAGGGACACGAATAATGAAAAACTGTTTTTT

j_call: TRBJ2-7
d_call: .
clone_size: .
v_call: TRBV27
cdr3_aa: CASRPNPRDSPRQYF
cdr3_nt: TGTGCCAGCAGACCAAATCCGCGGGACAGTCCCAGGCAGTACTTC

j_call: TRBJ1-6
d_call: .
clone_size: few
v_call: TRBV2
cdr3_aa: CASSPTSDSPLHF
cdr3_nt: TGTGCCAGCAGCCCCACGTCCGATTCACCCCTCCACTTT

j_call: TRBJ2-5
d_call: .
clone_size: .
v_call: TRBV19
cdr3_aa: CASSTGVGWETQYF
cdr3_nt: TGTGCCAGTAGTACGGGCGTCGGTTGGGAGACCCAGTACTTC

j_call: TRBJ1-3
d_call: .
clone_size: .
v_call: TRBV7-2
cdr3_aa: CASSAPRSGNTIYF
cdr3_nt: TGTGCCAGCAGCGCGCCCCGCTCTGGAAACACCATATATTTT

j_call: TRBJ1-1
d_call: .
clone_size: .
v_call: TRBV6-1
cdr3_aa: CASSEALGLTVENEAFF
cdr3_nt: TGTGCCAGCAGTGAAGCTCTGGGACTGACAGTCGAGAATGAAGCTTTCTTT

j_call: TRBJ2-5
d_call: TRBD2
clone_size: .
v_call: TRBV10-2
cdr3_aa: CASSDRGTRETQYF
cdr3_nt: TGCGCCAGCAGTGACCGGGGGACTAGGGAGACCCAGTACTTC

j_call: TRBJ1-1
d_call: TRBD1
clone_size: few
v_call: TRBV7-2
cdr3_aa: CASRPGQGPMNTEAFF
cdr3_nt: TGTGCCAGCAGGCCCGGACAGGGCCCCATGAACACTGAAGCTTTCTTT

j_call: TRBJ1-5
d_call: .
clone_size: many
v_call: TRBV12-3/TRBV12-4
cdr3_aa: CASSEGYDQPQHF
cdr3_nt: TGTGCCAGCAGCGAGGGGTATGATCAGCCCCAGCATTTT

j_call: TRBJ1-1
d_call: .
clone_size: many
v_call: TRBV5-1
cdr3_aa: CASKTGNTEAFF
cdr3_nt: TGCGCCAGTAAGACAGGGAACACTGAAGCTTTCTTT

j_call: TRBJ1-1
d_call: .
clone_size: few
v_call: TRBV4-1
cdr3_aa: CASGRLNTEAFF
cdr3_nt: TGCGCCAGTGGACGGTTGAACACTGAAGCTTTCTTT